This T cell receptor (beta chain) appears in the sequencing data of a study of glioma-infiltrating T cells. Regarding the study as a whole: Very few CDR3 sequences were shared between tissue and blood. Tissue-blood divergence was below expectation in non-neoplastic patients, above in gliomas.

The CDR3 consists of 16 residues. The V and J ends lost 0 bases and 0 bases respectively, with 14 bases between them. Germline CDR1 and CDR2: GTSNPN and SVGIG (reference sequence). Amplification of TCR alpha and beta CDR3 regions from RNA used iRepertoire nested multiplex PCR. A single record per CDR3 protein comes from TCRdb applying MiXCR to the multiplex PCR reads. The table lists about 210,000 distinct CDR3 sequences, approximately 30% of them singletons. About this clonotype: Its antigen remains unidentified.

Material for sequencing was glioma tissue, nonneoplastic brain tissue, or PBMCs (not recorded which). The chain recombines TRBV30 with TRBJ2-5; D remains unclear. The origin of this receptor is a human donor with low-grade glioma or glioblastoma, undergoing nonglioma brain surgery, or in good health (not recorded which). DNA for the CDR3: TGTGCCTGGAGTGTAGGTTGGCAGATGTACCAAGAGACCCAGTACTTC. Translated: CAWSVGWQMYQETQYF. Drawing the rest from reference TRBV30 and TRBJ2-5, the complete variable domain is SQTIHQWPATLVQPVGSPLSLECTVEGTSNPNLYWYRQAAGRGLQLLFYSVGIGQISSEVPQNLSASRPQDRQFILSSKKLLLSDSGFYLCAWSVGWQMYQETQYFGPGTRLLVL.